This TCR beta chain was recovered during a study of tumor and adjacent non-tumor tissue in lung cancer. General observations from the study: TCR diversity was significantly greater in tumor than normal lung tissue.

A modified ARM-PCR protocol with three rounds of nested PCR amplified TCRbeta. Using its own MiXCR run on the multiplex PCR reads, TCRdb lists one record per CDR3 protein. The data contain about 68,000 distinct CDR3 sequences, roughly 56% of them singletons. By sample share, this clonotype is medium-sized. Its antigen is undetermined. RNA was extracted from bulk tissue without any cell sorting. Germline CDR1 and CDR2: MNHNY and SVGAGI (reference sequence). The CDR3 runs to 15 residues. V shed 7 bases and J 7 bases; nucleotides not matched to a gene: 11. Sequenced input: lung tumor tissue. The receptor was derived from a man aged 50 to 60 with non-small cell lung cancer. This sequence joins TRBV6-6 and TRBJ1-5; 9 bases are a match to TRBD1. The DNA for the CDR3 is TGTGCCAGCACGTTGGACAGGGGACTTGCCCAGCCCCAGCATTTT. The encoded protein is CASTLDRGLAQPQHF.